This passage covers 2 T cell receptor beta chains from one sample sequenced in a study of blood T cell repertoires in COVID-19. Libraries were prepared by immunoSEQ multiplex PCR; TCRdb keeps only in-frame clonotypes and omits some of them. The sample yields 150,000 to 200,000 clones, over 80% seen once. Sequences were obtained from PBMCs or T cells enriched from blood (not recorded which). The receptor source for this set is a man aged 65 to 85 who had been exposed to COVID-19.

The chain recombines TRBV29-1 with TRBJ2-7; TRBD1 matches at 10 bases. Germline CDR1 is SQVTM and CDR2 is ANQGSEA. CDR3 length: 16 amino acids. Trimming took 2 bases from V and 4 from J; bases not matched to a gene: 11. The CDR3 protein is CSVEMGQGITRYEQYF. In DNA form, the CDR3 reads TGCAGCGTTGAAATGGGACAGGGGATAACAAGGTACGAGCAGTACTTC.

The J gene is TRBJ1-2, the V gene TRBV29-1; a weak D match, TRBD1 (5 bases). This CDR3 has 13 amino acids. V was cut by 6 bases and J by 5 bases, with 16 bases left in between. The germline CDR1 and CDR2 sequences are SQVTM and ANQGSEA. This CDR3 is CSVGQGSLYGYTF. The CDR3 nucleotides read TGCAGCGTAGGTCAGGGTTCTCTATATGGCTACACCTTC.